The entry below gives a single TCR beta chain sequence along with its context. The antigen it recognizes is unknown. No base-level quality is on record; no much larger clone is a single base apart. V is pared back by 4 bases and J by 7 bases, with 14 bases lying between the germline termini. The CDR3 covers 15 residues, taking in both the cysteine and the phenylalanine. Only CDR3 DNA is held: 45 bases, read in frame from base 1. The germline V gene yields SGHDN for CDR1 and FVKESK for CDR2. This record comes from a study of metastatic and nonmetastatic thyroid tumors (dated by TCRdb to the early 2020s). Looking at the study overall: The researchers compared repertoires between peripheral blood samples and tumor or nodule tissue samples from patients with malignant or benign thyroid disease. Overall results and qualifications from the work: In both blood and tumor samples, malignant tumors were reported to have significantly higher TCR beta diversity than benign nodules.

No patient had received any treatment before thyroid surgery. Patient clinical samples collected from about 2012 to 2019 were retrospectively analysed using T-cell receptor beta sequencing. Library prep was done by PCR. TCRdb records Illumina HiSeq 4000 as the sequencer. High-throughput sequencing was used to profile the TCR beta-chain CDR3 region of every patient. As for the original processing: A classifier to discriminate distant-metastatic papillary thyroid cancer patients was built from CDR3 differences across clinicopathological groups. To measure repertoire diversity the researchers used the Shannon index, while the Morisita-Horn index served to gauge how similar the tumor and blood repertoires were. TCRdb handled the public reads itself, with Q25 trimming in fastp and clone calling in MiXCR, and kept productive beta chains. The V and J calls come from TCRdb's annotation, not from the publication. The sample contains some 90,000 clones, over 8.5% of them found a single time. The ten largest clones take up around 9.2% of the sample.

The sample was blood. The source of this sequence is a female donor with papillary thyroid cancer or a benign thyroid nodule (not recorded which). Some clones in this sample may be carry-over from other donors' samples. Here the chain combines TRBV14 and TRBJ1-6; TRBD1 is possibly the D segment (6 matching bases). The DNA reads as follows: TGTGCCAGCAGCCCACACAGGGCAGCAAATTCACCCCTCCACTTT. It translates to CASSPHRAANSPLHF.